Listed here are 4 T cell receptor beta chains from one sample, sequenced in a study of T cell repertoires in cytomegalovirus infection. No antigen is known for these receptors. TCRdb re-called the reads with MiXCR, one entry per CDR3 protein. The repertoire holds around 39,000 distinct CDR3 sequences, about 48% seen once, with 80% to 95% in the top ten. Sequenced here: CD8+ T cells from cultured PBMCs, sampled from culture after CMV antigen stimulation. These receptors originate from a human donor in good health (CMV status not recorded). Some clones in this sample may be carry-over from other donors' samples.

J is TRBJ2-6 and V is TRBV15, with 7 bases aligning to TRBD1. Trimming at V came to 4 bases and at J to 0 bases, leaving 6 bases not matched to a gene. The CDR3 totals 17 residues. Germline CDR1 reads LNHNV; CDR2 reads YYDKDF (reference sequence). The CDR3 DNA reads TGTGCCACCAGCACCCGACAGGGTCTCTCTGGGGCCAACGTCCTGACTTTC. Protein sequence: CATSTRQGLSGANVLTF.

This clonotype is termed medium-sized. The chain has TRBV4-2 and TRBJ2-1, with TRBD2 matching 10 bases. V was pared by 0 bases and J by 5 bases, with 7 bases of the junction left unmatched. Germline CDR1 reads LGHNA; CDR2 reads YNFKEQ. This CDR3 spans 17 amino acids. CDR3 amino acids: CASSQDSSSGGNNEQFF. The CDR3 region has the DNA TGTGCCAGCAGCCAAGATTCCTCTAGCGGGGGAAACAATGAGCAGTTCTTC.

The chain links TRBV12-3 or TRBV12-4 to TRBJ2-1, with 11 positions matching TRBD2. CDR3 length: 18 residues. Losses at the gene ends were 5 bases for V and 5 bases for J; bases not matched to a gene: 14. For the CDR3, the DNA is TGTGCCAGCAGTCCGCGGATTAGCGGGAGGGCCGGCGACAATGAGCAGTTCTTC. This codes for CASSPRISGRAGDNEQFF.

The chain is built from TRBV7-7 and TRBJ1-1; D is perhaps TRBD1 (5 bases). The CDR3 is made up of 16 amino acids. Germline values: CDR1 SSHAT, CDR2 FNYEAQ (reference sequence). The V gene lost 2 bases and the J gene lost 5 bases, with 18 bases spanning the gap. CDR3 DNA sequence: TGTGCCAGCAGCTTAAGCTGGGTACTCAACAGGACTGAAGCTTTCTTT. Translation gives CASSLSWVLNRTEAFF.